A selection of T cell receptor beta chains follows, all from one sample in a study of cytomegalovirus exposure and HLA in healthy donors. Assay used: immunoSEQ multiplex PCR; TCRdb lists only in-frame clones, some missing. This table has 150,000 to 200,000 clones, approximately 82% appearing once. Input material: PBMCs. These receptors all stem from a woman between 25 and 40 years old in good health and CMV-seronegative. Each CDR3 is given with its conserved first and last residue. The D gene is left open where the match is weak. Only some rows state a clone size, as once, few, many or a class for expanded clones.

TRBD1	NA	TRBV28	TRBJ1-2	CASSLDRYGYTF	TGTGCCAGCAGTCTGGACAGGTATGGCTACACCTTC
TRBD1	NA	TRBV9	TRBJ2-5	CASSVSSGTGGETQYF	TGTGCCAGCAGCGTATCGTCCGGGACAGGGGGGGAGACCCAGTACTTC
NA	NA	TRBV7-3	TRBJ2-2	CASSFNGAAYTGELFF	TGTGCCAGCAGCTTCAATGGGGCAGCTTACACCGGGGAGCTGTTTTTT
NA	NA	TRBV7-9	TRBJ2-7	CASSLDSGGYEQYF	TGTGCCAGCAGCCTGGACAGTGGGGGCTACGAGCAGTACTTC
TRBD1	NA	TRBV28	TRBJ2-5	CASTKTGQKTQYF	TGTGCCAGCACCAAGACAGGGCAGAAGACCCAGTACTTC
NA	once	TRBV7-9	TRBJ2-1	CASRQDHNEQFF	TGTGCCTCTCGACAGGACCACAATGAGCAGTTCTTC
NA	NA	TRBV15	TRBJ1-5	CATSRDLGLNQPQHF	TGTGCCACCAGCAGAGATCTAGGACTAAATCAGCCCCAGCATTTT
TRBD2	few	TRBV7-2	TRBJ2-2	CASSYRDYHTGELFF	TGTGCCAGCAGCTACCGGGACTACCACACCGGGGAGCTGTTTTTT
NA	NA	TRBV7-3	TRBJ2-1	CASSSRLVNEQFF	TGTGCCAGCAGCTCCAGACTAGTAAATGAGCAGTTCTTC
TRBD2	NA	TRBV25-1	TRBJ2-1	CASSGTSGNGGEQFF	TGTGCCAGCAGTGGGACTAGCGGGAATGGGGGGGAGCAGTTCTTC
TRBD2	NA	TRBV11-2	TRBJ2-5	CASSWGAGVMETQYF	TGTGCCAGCAGCTGGGGAGCGGGAGTTATGGAGACCCAGTACTTC
NA	NA	TRBV7-8	TRBJ1-6	CASSKTGFPLHF	TGTGCCAGCAGCAAGACAGGTTTTCCCCTCCACTTT
TRBD1	few	TRBV29-1	TRBJ1-2	CSADSTGGDYGYTF	TGCAGCGCTGACTCGACAGGGGGCGACTATGGCTACACCTTC
NA	few	TRBV7-9	TRBJ1-2	CASSSTDYGYTF	TGTGCCAGCAGTTCGACAGACTATGGCTACACCTTC
TRBD1	NA	TRBV6-1	TRBJ2-3	CASRDRGPDTQYF	TGTGCCAGCCGGGACAGGGGGCCAGATACGCAGTATTTT
NA	few	TRBV6-5	TRBJ2-1	CASRLAGSSYNEQFF	TGTGCCAGCAGGCTGGCGGGTAGCTCCTACAATGAGCAGTTCTTC
TRBD1	few	TRBV7-6	TRBJ2-2	CASSLVGQGARTGELFF	TGTGCCAGCAGCTTAGTGGGACAGGGGGCGCGCACCGGGGAGCTGTTTTTT
TRBD2	NA	TRBV18	TRBJ2-5	CASSPPGLVEGTQYF	TGTGCCAGCTCACCCCCCGGACTAGTCGAGGGGACCCAGTACTTC
TRBD2	NA	TRBV5-1	TRBJ2-1	CASSGTSFYNEQFF	TGCGCCAGCAGCGGGACTAGTTTCTACAATGAGCAGTTCTTC
NA	NA	TRBV2	TRBJ2-2	CASSEGGAGELFF	TGTGCCAGCAGTGAAGGGGGGGCCGGGGAGCTGTTTTTT
NA	NA	TRBV5-1	TRBJ2-1	CASIPGHNYNEQFF	TGCGCCAGCATACCGGGACACAACTACAATGAGCAGTTCTTC
NA	NA	TRBV27	TRBJ2-7	CASSFGSPPYEQYF	TGTGCCAGCAGTTTCGGGAGTCCCCCCTACGAGCAGTACTTC
NA	NA	TRBV2	TRBJ2-3	CASSEARTTTDTQYF	TGTGCCAGCAGTGAAGCGCGCACCACGACAGATACGCAGTATTTT
TRBD1	NA	TRBV5-8	TRBJ1-5	CASSFWDSYSNQPQHF	TGTGCCAGCAGCTTTTGGGACAGTTATAGCAATCAGCCCCAGCATTTT
TRBD2	NA	TRBV7-8	TRBJ2-3	CASSQLYLSRLAGGSTDTQYF	TGTGCCAGCAGCCAACTGTATCTATCACGACTAGCGGGAGGGAGCACAGATACGCAGTATTTT
TRBD2	NA	TRBV9	TRBJ2-1	CASSAGVGSGNRDEQFF	TGTGCCAGCAGCGCCGGAGTTGGTAGCGGGAACAGGGATGAGCAGTTCTTC
TRBD2	once	TRBV27	TRBJ2-2	CASSPGLAGSTGELFF	TGTGCCAGCAGTCCTGGACTAGCGGGGAGCACCGGGGAGCTGTTTTTT
TRBD2	NA	TRBV6-5	TRBJ2-1	CATSGGSYNEQFF	TGTGCCACCAGCGGGGGGAGTTACAATGAGCAGTTCTTC
TRBD1	NA	TRBV5-1	TRBJ1-5	CASSASGGPNQPQHF	TGCGCCAGCAGCGCCTCAGGGGGCCCCAATCAGCCCCAGCATTTT
TRBD1	once	TRBV6-6	TRBJ1-6	CASIGGEQGDSPLHF	TGTGCCAGCATCGGCGGGGAACAGGGGGACTCACCCCTCCACTTT
NA	NA	TRBV4-1	TRBJ2-7	CASSQDRSRGLEQYF	TGCGCCAGCAGCCAAGATCGTTCCCGAGGGCTCGAGCAGTACTTC
TRBD2	NA	TRBV19	TRBJ2-7	CASSPGTSRYEQYF	TGTGCCAGTAGTCCGGGGACTAGCAGGTACGAGCAGTACTTC
TRBD1	NA	TRBV11-2	TRBJ2-5	CASSRDRGGETQYF	TGTGCCAGCAGCCGGGACAGGGGAGGAGAGACCCAGTACTTC
NA	NA	TRBV4-3	TRBJ1-5	CASSQDGVAGEMQPQHF	TGCGCCAGCAGCCAAGATGGGGTGGCAGGGGAAATGCAGCCCCAGCATTTT
TRBD2	NA	TRBV18	TRBJ2-1	CASSPLPRGRAGNEQFF	TGTGCCAGCTCACCGTTGCCTCGCGGGAGGGCTGGTAATGAGCAGTTCTTC
TRBD1	NA	TRBV5-1	TRBJ1-2	CASSLPGQGARGYTF	TGCGCCAGCAGCCTACCCGGACAGGGGGCACGTGGCTACACCTTC
NA	once	TRBV6-1	TRBJ1-2	CATRREEGLGYGYTF	TGTGCCACCCGTCGGGAAGAGGGCTTAGGGTATGGCTACACCTTC